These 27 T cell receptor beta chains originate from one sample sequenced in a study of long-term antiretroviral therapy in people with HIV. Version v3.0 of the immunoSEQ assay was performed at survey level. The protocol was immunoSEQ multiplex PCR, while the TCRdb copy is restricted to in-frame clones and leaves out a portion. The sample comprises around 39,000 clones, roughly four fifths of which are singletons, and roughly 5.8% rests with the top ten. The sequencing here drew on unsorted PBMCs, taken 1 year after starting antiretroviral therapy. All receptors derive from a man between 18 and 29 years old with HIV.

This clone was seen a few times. In nucleotides, the CDR3 is TGTGCCAGCAGCTTAGAAGAAGGGGCATCATCCTACGAGCAGTACTTC. It codes for CASSLEEGASSYEQYF. This rearrangement joins TRBV7-6 to TRBJ2-7; D perhaps matches TRBD1 (5 bases). V lost 1 base and J lost 1, with 14 bases in between. The CDR3 has 16 amino acids. Germline CDR1 is SGHVS and CDR2 is FNYEAQ.

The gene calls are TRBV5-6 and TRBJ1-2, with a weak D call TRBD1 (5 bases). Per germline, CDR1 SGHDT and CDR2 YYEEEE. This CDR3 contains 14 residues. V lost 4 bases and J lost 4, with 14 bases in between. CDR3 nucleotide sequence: TGTGCCAGCAGCCCCACGGGGGGTCCCTATGGCTACACCTTC. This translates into CASSPTGGPYGYTF.

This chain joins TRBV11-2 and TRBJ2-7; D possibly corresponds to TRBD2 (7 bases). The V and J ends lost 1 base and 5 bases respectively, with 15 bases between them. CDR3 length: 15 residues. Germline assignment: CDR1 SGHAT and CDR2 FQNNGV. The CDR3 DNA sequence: TGTGCCAGCAGCTTAGCGGGGCGGGGGCGAGACGAGCAGTACTTC. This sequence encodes CASSLAGRGRDEQYF.

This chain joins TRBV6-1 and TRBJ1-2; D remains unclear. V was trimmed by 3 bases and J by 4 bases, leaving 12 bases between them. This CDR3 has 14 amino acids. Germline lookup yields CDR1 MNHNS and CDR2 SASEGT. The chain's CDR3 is CASSEGSRIYGYTF. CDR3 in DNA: TGTGCCAGCAGTGAGGGTTCGAGGATCTATGGCTACACCTTC.

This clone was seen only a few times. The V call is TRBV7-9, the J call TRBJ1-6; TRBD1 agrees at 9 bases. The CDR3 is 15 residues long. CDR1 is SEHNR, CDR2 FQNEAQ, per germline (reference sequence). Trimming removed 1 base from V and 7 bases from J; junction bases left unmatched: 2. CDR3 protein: CASSLGQGDNSPLHF. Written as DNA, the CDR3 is TGTGCCAGCAGCTTAGGACAGGGGGACAATTCACCCCTCCACTTT.

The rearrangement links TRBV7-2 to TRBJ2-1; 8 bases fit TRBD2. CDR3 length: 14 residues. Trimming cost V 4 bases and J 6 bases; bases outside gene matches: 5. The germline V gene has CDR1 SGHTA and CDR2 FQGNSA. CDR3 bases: TGTGCCAGCAGCTCATGGACTAGCCGCAATGAGCAGTTCTTC. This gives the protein CASSSWTSRNEQFF.

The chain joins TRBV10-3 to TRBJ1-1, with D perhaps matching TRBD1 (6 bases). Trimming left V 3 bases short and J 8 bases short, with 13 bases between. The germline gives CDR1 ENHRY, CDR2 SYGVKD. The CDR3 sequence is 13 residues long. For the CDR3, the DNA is TGTGCCATCAGTGATACAGGGACCCCCGAAGCTTTCTTT. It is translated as CAISDTGTPEAFF.

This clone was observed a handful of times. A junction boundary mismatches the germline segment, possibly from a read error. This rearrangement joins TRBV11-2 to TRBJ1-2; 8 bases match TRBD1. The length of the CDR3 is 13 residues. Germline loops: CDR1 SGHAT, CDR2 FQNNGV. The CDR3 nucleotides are TGTGCCAGCAGCCTAGACAGGGGATATGGCTACACCTTC. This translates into CASSLDRGYGYTF.

In DNA, the CDR3 is TGTGCCAGCAGTTTATTCGGACGGCTAACGGGGCCCCAGCATTTT. Translating it yields CASSLFGRLTGPQHF. The gene calls are TRBV28 and TRBJ1-5; D is unclear. The CDR3 is 15 amino acids. V was clipped by 1 base and J by 9 bases, with 16 bases between them. The germline gives CDR1 MDHEN, CDR2 SYDVKM.

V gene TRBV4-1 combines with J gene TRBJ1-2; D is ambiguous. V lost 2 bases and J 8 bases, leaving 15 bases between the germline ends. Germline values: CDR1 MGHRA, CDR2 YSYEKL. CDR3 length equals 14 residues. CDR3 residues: CASSQSTAFGGYTF. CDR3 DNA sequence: TGCGCCAGCAGCCAATCAACGGCCTTCGGAGGCTACACCTTC.

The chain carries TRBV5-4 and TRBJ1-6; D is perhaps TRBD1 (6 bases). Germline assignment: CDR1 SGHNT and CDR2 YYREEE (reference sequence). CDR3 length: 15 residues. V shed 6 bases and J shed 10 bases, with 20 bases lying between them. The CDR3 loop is CASIVLGGWESPLHF. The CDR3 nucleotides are TGTGCCAGCATCGTCTTGGGGGGCTGGGAGTCACCCCTCCACTTT.

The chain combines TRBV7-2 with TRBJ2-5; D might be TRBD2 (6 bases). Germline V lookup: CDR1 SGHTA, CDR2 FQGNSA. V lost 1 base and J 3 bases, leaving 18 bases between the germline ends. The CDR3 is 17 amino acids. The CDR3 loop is CASSLERTSWMEETQYF. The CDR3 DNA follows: TGTGCCAGCAGCTTAGAGCGTACTAGCTGGATGGAAGAGACCCAGTACTTC.

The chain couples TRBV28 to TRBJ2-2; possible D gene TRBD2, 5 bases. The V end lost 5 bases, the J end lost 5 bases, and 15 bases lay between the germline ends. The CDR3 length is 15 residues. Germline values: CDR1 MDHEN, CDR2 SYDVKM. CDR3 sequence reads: CASSQGRAGTGELFF. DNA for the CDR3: TGTGCCAGCAGTCAAGGACGGGCGGGTACCGGGGAGCTGTTTTTT.

The CDR3 loop is CASSSTESYEQYF. The CDR3 DNA is TGTGCCAGCAGCTCGACAGAGTCCTACGAGCAGTACTTC. The chain combines TRBV2 with TRBJ2-7, with a weak D call TRBD1 (5 bases). Looked up from germline, CDR1 is SNHLY and CDR2 is FYNNEI. This CDR3 is 13 amino acids long. V lost 6 bases, J lost 1 base, and 10 bases lay in between.

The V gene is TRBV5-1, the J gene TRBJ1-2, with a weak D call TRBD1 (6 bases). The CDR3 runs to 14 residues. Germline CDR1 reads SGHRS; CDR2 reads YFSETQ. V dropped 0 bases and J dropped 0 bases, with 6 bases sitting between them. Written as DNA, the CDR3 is TGCGCCAGCAGCTTGGACAGGGCTAACTATGGCTACACCTTC. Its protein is CASSLDRANYGYTF.

CDR3 residues: CASSLRNENEQYF. The CDR3 DNA reads as TGTGCCAGCAGCTTAAGGAACGAGAACGAGCAGTACTTC. This rearrangement joins TRBV11-2 to TRBJ2-7, with unresolved D. With 2 bases removed from V and 5 bases from J, the gap between germline ends came to 10 bases. The V gene's germline CDR1 is SGHAT and CDR2 FQNNGV. The CDR3 has 13 residues.

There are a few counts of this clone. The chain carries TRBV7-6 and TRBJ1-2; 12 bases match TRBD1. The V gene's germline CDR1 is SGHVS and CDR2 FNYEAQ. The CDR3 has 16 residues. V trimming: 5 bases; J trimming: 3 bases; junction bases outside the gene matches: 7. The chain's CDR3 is CASSPGTGGPHYGYTF. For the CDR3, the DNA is TGTGCCAGCAGCCCCGGGACAGGGGGCCCACACTATGGCTACACCTTC.

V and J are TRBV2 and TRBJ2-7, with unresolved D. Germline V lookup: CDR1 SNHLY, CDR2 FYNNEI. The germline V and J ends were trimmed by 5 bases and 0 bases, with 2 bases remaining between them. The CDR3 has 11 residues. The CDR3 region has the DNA TGTGCCAGCAGTCCCTCCTACGAGCAGTACTTC. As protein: CASSPSYEQYF.

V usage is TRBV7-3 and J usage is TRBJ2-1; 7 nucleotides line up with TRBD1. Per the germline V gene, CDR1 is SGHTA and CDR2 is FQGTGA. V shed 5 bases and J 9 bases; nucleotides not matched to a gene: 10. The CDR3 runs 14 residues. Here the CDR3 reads CASSRPGQVGEQFF. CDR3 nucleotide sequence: TGTGCCAGCAGCCGCCCCGGACAGGTGGGTGAGCAGTTCTTC.

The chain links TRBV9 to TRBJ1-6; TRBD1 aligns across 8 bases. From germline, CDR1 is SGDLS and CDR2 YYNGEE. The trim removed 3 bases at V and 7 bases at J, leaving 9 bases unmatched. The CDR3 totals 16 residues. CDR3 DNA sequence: TGTGCCAGCAGCGACTCAGGGGGCGGTGGGAATTCACCCCTCCACTTT. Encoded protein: CASSDSGGGGNSPLHF.

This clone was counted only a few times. The CDR3 here is CASSVRAREQFF. CDR3 DNA: TGTGCCAGCAGTGTCAGAGCACGAGAGCAGTTCTTC. The V gene is TRBV6-1, the J gene TRBJ2-1, with no clear D. This CDR3 contains 12 residues. CDR1 is MNHNS and CDR2 is SASEGT in the germline V gene. The V gene lost 4 bases and the J gene lost 10 bases, with 11 bases spanning the gap.

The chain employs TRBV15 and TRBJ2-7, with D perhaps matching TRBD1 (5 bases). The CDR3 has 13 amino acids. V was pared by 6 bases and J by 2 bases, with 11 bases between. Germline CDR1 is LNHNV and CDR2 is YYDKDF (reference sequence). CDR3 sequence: CATRETATYEQYF. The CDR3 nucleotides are TGTGCCACCAGAGAGACAGCTACCTACGAGCAGTACTTC.

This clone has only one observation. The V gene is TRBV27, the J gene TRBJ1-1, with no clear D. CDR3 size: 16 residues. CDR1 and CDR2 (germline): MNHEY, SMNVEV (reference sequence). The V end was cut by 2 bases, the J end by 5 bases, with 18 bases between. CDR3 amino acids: CASSLVVGPGGTEAFF. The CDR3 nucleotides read TGTGCCAGCAGTTTAGTCGTCGGACCGGGAGGAACTGAAGCTTTCTTT.

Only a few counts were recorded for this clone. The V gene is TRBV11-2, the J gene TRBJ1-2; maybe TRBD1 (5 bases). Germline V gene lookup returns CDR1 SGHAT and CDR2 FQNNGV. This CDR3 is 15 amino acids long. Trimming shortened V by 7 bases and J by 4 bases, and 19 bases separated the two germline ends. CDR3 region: CASTHGGGQRYGYTF. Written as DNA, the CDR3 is TGTGCCAGCACCCATGGGGGAGGACAACGCTATGGCTACACCTTC. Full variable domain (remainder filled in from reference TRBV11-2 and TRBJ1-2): EAGVAQSPRYKIIEKRQSVAFWCNPISGHATLYWYQQILGQGPKLLIQFQNNGVVDDSQLPKDRFSAERLKGVDSTLKIQPAKLEDSAVYLCASTHGGGQRYGYTFGSGTRLTVV.

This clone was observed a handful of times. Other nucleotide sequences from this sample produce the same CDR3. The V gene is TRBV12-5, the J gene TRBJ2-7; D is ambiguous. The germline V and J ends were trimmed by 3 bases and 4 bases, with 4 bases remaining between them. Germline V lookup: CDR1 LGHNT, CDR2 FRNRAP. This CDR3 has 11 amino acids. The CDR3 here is CASGFAYEQYF. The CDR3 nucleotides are TGTGCTAGTGGTTTCGCGTACGAGCAGTACTTC.

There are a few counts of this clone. CDR3 coding DNA: TGTGCCAGCAGGGAGGGGGACTATGGCTACACCTTC. Residues: CASREGDYGYTF. The rearrangement links TRBV28 to TRBJ1-2, with D possibly matching TRBD1 (6 bases). CDR1 and CDR2 from the germline V gene are MDHEN and SYDVKM. Trimming took off 6 bases at V and 3 bases at J, with 8 bases between the two ends. This CDR3 region has 12 residues.

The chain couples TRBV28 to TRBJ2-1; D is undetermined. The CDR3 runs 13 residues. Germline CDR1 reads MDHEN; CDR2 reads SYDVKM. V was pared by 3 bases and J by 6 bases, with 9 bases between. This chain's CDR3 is CASSFRRGNEQFF. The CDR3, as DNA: TGTGCCAGCAGTTTCCGGAGAGGCAATGAGCAGTTCTTC.